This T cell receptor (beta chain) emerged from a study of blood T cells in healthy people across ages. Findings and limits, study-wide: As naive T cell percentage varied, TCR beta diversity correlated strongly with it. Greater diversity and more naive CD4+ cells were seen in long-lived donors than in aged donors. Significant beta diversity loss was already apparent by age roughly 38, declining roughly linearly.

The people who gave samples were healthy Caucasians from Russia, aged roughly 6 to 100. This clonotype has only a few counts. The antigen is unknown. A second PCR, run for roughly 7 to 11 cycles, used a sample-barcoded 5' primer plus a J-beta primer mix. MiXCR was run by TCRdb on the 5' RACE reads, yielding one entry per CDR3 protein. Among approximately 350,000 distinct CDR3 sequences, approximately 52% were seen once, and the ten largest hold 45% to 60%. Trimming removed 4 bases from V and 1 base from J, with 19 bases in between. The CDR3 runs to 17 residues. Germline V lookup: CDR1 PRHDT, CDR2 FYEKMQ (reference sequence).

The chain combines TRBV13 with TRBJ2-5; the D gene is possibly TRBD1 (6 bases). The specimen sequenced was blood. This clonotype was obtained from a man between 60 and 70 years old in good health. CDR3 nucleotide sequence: TGTGCCAGCAGCTCAAAGACAGGAGACTTCATCCAAGAGACCCAGTACTTC. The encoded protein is CASSSKTGDFIQETQYF.